The clone carrying this T cell receptor beta chain was seen a handful of times. The antigen remains unidentified. These data originate in a study of T cell repertoires in cytomegalovirus infection. About the study: Epitope selection comprised recently identified HLA-C-restricted CMV epitopes and well-studied HLA-B-restricted CMV epitopes.

Whole-study findings and limits: HLA-C-restricted TCR beta clonotypes specific for CMV led the ex vivo response.

TCRdb redid the calling of the reads with MiXCR, one entry per CDR3 protein. There are under 450,000 distinct CDR3 sequences in the sample; around a third occur only once, and approximately 15% lies in the top ten. V was pared by 2 bases and J by 5 bases, with 8 bases of the junction left unmatched. The CDR3 is 17 residues long. Per the germline V gene, CDR1 is MNHEY and CDR2 is SMNVEV (reference sequence). This sample comprised cultured PBMCs, obtained from culture after CMV antigen stimulation. This TCR was sampled from a human donor in good health (CMV status not recorded). Some clones in this sample may be carry-over from other donors' samples. The chain uses TRBV27 and TRBJ2-3, with 12 bases that match TRBD2. CDR3 in DNA: TGTGCCAGCAGTTTACTAGCGGGAGGGCCAAGTTTAGATACGCAGTATTTT. Translated, it gives CASSLLAGGPSLDTQYF.